A single sample is the source of the 26 T cell receptor beta chains below, sequenced in a study of blood T cell repertoires in COVID-19. Assay used: immunoSEQ multiplex PCR; TCRdb lists only in-frame clones, some missing. The sample holds tens of thousands of clones, 70% to 90% seen once. The sample comprised peripheral blood. These receptors were collected from a human donor in a cohort sampled during active COVID-19.

This clone was recorded only once. This rearrangement joins TRBV30 to TRBJ1-5; D remains ambiguous. V was pared by 2 bases and J by 2 bases, with 19 bases between. Germline values: CDR1 GTSNPN, CDR2 SVGIG (reference sequence). The CDR3 extends over 17 amino acids. The CDR3 DNA reads TGTGCCTGGAGTCTGGAGGACGGCTCGATAGGCAATCAGCCCCAGCATTTT. Amino acids: CAWSLEDGSIGNQPQHF.

The chain uses TRBV4-2 and TRBJ2-3; unclear D gene. The CDR3 is made up of 15 amino acids. With 4 bases removed from V and 0 bases from J, the gap between germline ends came to 11 bases. Germline CDR1 reads LGHNA; CDR2 reads YNFKEQ. CDR3 bases: TGTGCCAGCAGCCCCCGTGGCAGAAGCACAGATACGCAGTATTTT. Its protein is CASSPRGRSTDTQYF.

The chain recombines TRBV29-1 with TRBJ2-7; the D gene is possibly TRBD2 (5 bases). CDR3 length: 11 residues. Germline values: CDR1 SQVTM, CDR2 ANQGSEA. V lost 8 bases to trimming and J lost 3 bases, with 11 bases between them. CDR3 nucleotides: TGCAGCACCCGGGATTACTACGAGCAGTACTTC. Its protein is CSTRDYYEQYF.

The chain combines TRBV24-1 with TRBJ2-5; 10 nucleotides agree with TRBD1. Per germline, CDR1 KGHDR and CDR2 SFDVKD. CDR3 length: 13 residues. V dropped 10 bases and J dropped 5; count of bases not matched to a gene: 6. DNA of the CDR3: TGTGCCACGGGGACAGGGGTAACGGAGACCCAGTACTTC. Protein: CATGTGVTETQYF.

This sequence joins TRBV11-2 and TRBJ2-1, with 7 bases that match TRBD1. This CDR3 region has 17 residues. The trim removed 5 bases at V and 0 bases at J, leaving 10 bases unmatched. Looked up from germline, CDR1 is SGHAT and CDR2 is FQNNGV. The CDR3 nucleotides read TGTGCCAGCAGCGCAGCACGACAGGGAACCTCCTACAATGAGCAGTTCTTC. This gives the protein CASSAARQGTSYNEQFF. Using reference TRBV11-2 and TRBJ2-1 for the parts outside the CDR3, the full variable domain is EAGVAQSPRYKIIEKRQSVAFWCNPISGHATLYWYQQILGQGPKLLIQFQNNGVVDDSQLPKDRFSAERLKGVDSTLKIQPAKLEDSAVYLCASSAARQGTSYNEQFFGPGTRLTVL.

This chain uses TRBV7-3 with TRBJ2-1, with TRBD2 matching over 7 bases. With V trimmed by 5 bases and J by 0 bases, 4 bases remained unmatched. The CDR3 contains 15 residues. Germline CDR1 SGHTA, CDR2 FQGTGA. The CDR3 reads CASSLGGGSYNEQFF. The CDR3 bases are TGTGCCAGCAGCCTGGGCGGGGGCTCCTACAATGAGCAGTTCTTC. Full variable domain (missing parts from reference TRBV7-3 and TRBJ2-1): GAGVSQTPSNKVTEKGKYVELRCDPISGHTALYWYRQSLGQGPEFLIYFQGTGAADDSGLPNDRFFAVRPEGSVSTLKIQRTERGDSAVYLCASSLGGGSYNEQFFGPGTRLTVL.

The rearrangement uses TRBV28 and TRBJ2-5; D is ambiguous. The germline gives CDR1 MDHEN, CDR2 SYDVKM. There are 17 residues in the CDR3. V was clipped by 8 bases and J by 7 bases, with 29 bases between them. DNA for the CDR3: TGTGCCAGCTATCACTCTATAGATCCAACCCTCCGTGGGACCCAGTACTTC. Protein: CASYHSIDPTLRGTQYF. The full variable domain, with the rest looked up from reference TRBV28 and TRBJ2-5, is DVKVTQSSRYLVKRTGEKVFLECVQDMDHENMFWYRQDPGLGLRLIYFSYDVKMKEKGDIPEGYSVSREKKERFSLILESASTNQTSMYLCASYHSIDPTLRGTQYFGPGTRLLVL.

The J gene is TRBJ2-2, the V gene TRBV6-1, with D tentatively TRBD2 (6 bases). The CDR3 spans 15 residues. Germline V lookup: CDR1 MNHNS, CDR2 SASEGT. Deletions cut 2 bases from V and 6 bases from J, with 13 bases between. In DNA form, the CDR3 reads TGTGCCAGCAGTGAACAGACTAGTCAGGCCGGGGAGCTGTTTTTT. As protein: CASSEQTSQAGELFF.

This rearrangement joins TRBV19 to TRBJ2-1; a possible D gene is TRBD1 (5 bases). Per germline, CDR1 LNHDA and CDR2 SQIVND (reference sequence). CDR3 length: 12 amino acids. Trimming took off 4 bases at V and 7 bases at J, with 8 bases between the two ends. The CDR3 protein is CASSTQGNEQFF. CDR3 nucleotides: TGTGCCAGTAGTACCCAGGGAAATGAGCAGTTCTTC.

The chain joins TRBV4-3 to TRBJ1-4; the D gene is possibly TRBD1 (6 bases). This CDR3 spans 17 amino acids. V lost 2 bases to trimming and J lost 6 bases, with 19 bases between them. In germline, CDR1 is LGHNA, CDR2 YSLEER. The CDR3 sequence: CASSQNPGAVSYEKLFF. CDR3 coding DNA: TGCGCCAGCAGCCAAAACCCAGGGGCCGTGTCGTATGAAAAACTGTTTTTT.

The chain carries TRBV3-1 (or the pseudogene TRBV3-2) and TRBJ2-5, with 7 nucleotides matching TRBD1. CDR1 is LGHDT and CDR2 is YNNKEL in the germline V gene (reference sequence). This CDR3 spans 15 amino acids. V was pared by 3 bases and J by 2 bases, with 6 bases of the junction left unmatched. The CDR3, as DNA: TGTGCCAGCAGCCATTCCCCGGACAGGCAAGAGACCCAGTACTTC. Its protein product is CASSHSPDRQETQYF.

J is TRBJ1-1 and V is TRBV30; TRBD1 is a possible D gene (6 bases). Germline values: CDR1 GTSNPN, CDR2 SVGIG (reference sequence). Trimming pared 5 bases from V and 1 base from J, leaving 11 bases between. The CDR3 loop spans 13 amino acids. The CDR3 DNA sequence: TGTGCCTGGTCGCTAGGGGGGAACACTGAAGCTTTCTTT. Its translation is CAWSLGGNTEAFF. Combining the CDR3 with reference TRBV30 and TRBJ1-1 gives the whole variable domain SQTIHQWPATLVQPVGSPLSLECTVEGTSNPNLYWYRQAAGRGLQLLFYSVGIGQISSEVPQNLSASRPQDRQFILSSKKLLLSDSGFYLCAWSLGGNTEAFFGQGTRLTVV.

The chain has TRBV18 and TRBJ1-5; D possibly corresponds to TRBD1 (5 bases). Germline lookup yields CDR1 KGHSH and CDR2 LQKENI. Trimming stripped 4 bases from V and 0 bases from J, with 10 bases between. The CDR3 spans 15 residues. The CDR3 spells CASSLTDNSNQPQHF. The CDR3 DNA follows: TGTGCCAGCTCACTGACGGACAATAGCAATCAGCCCCAGCATTTT.

The rearrangement links TRBV11-2 to TRBJ2-3; D call uncertain. With 8 bases removed from V and 2 bases from J, the gap between germline ends came to 14 bases. Germline V gene data show CDR1 as SGHAT and CDR2 as FQNNGV. This CDR3 is built from 14 residues. CDR3: CASGLELSTDTQYF. CDR3 bases: TGTGCCAGCGGTCTGGAGCTTTCCACAGATACGCAGTATTTT. Full variable domain (rest looked up from reference TRBV11-2 and TRBJ2-3): EAGVAQSPRYKIIEKRQSVAFWCNPISGHATLYWYQQILGQGPKLLIQFQNNGVVDDSQLPKDRFSAERLKGVDSTLKIQPAKLEDSAVYLCASGLELSTDTQYFGPGTRLTVL.

With regard to this clone: An end of the junction does not agree with germline; a read error may underlie this. Other DNA sequences from this sample encode an identical CDR3 as well. V and J are TRBV15 and TRBJ2-3, with a weak D call TRBD2 (6 bases). CDR1 is LNHNV and CDR2 is YYDKDF in the germline V gene (reference sequence). The CDR3 spans 17 residues. The chain's CDR3 is CATSRDRRALGTDTQYF. The CDR3 region has the DNA TGCGCCACCAGCAGAGATCGGAGGGCCCTAGGCACAGATACGCAGTATTTT. The variable domain in full, with the rest retrieved from reference TRBV15 and TRBJ2-3, is DAMVIQNPRYQVTQFGKPVTLSCSQTLNHNVMYWYQQKSSQAPKLLFHYYDKDFNNEADTPDNFQSRRPNTSFCFLDIRSPGLGDTAMYLCATSRDRRALGTDTQYFGPGTRLTVL.

The rearrangement joins TRBV5-1 to TRBJ2-3, with 7 nucleotides matching TRBD1. CDR3 length equals 16 residues. The junction had 9 bases not matched to a gene; V was cut back by 0 bases and J by 5 bases. Germline values: CDR1 SGHRS, CDR2 YFSETQ. The CDR3 DNA reads TGCGCCAGCAGCTTGGCGGTGACAGGGAATATAGATACGCAGTATTTT. Translated: CASSLAVTGNIDTQYF. Full variable domain (missing parts from reference TRBV5-1 and TRBJ2-3): KAGVTQTPRYLIKTRGQQVTLSCSPISGHRSVSWYQQTPGQGLQFLFEYFSETQRNKGNFPGRFSGRQFSNSRSEMNVSTLELGDSALYLCASSLAVTGNIDTQYFGPGTRLTVL.

The chain recombines TRBV18 with TRBJ1-6; 9 positions agree with TRBD1. The CDR3 totals 14 residues. CDR1 is KGHSH and CDR2 is LQKENI in the germline V gene. The J segment lost 10 bases and the V segment lost 6 bases, leaving 7 bases of the junction unmatched. The CDR3 DNA reads TGTGCCAGCTCGCCCGGGACAGGGCACTCACCCCTCCACTTT. It is translated as CASSPGTGHSPLHF.

The chain links TRBV18 to TRBJ1-1, with 7 bases identical to TRBD1. V trimming: 3 bases; J trimming: 4 bases; junction bases outside the gene matches: 11. The CDR3 extends over 16 amino acids. Germline V gives CDR1 KGHSH, CDR2 LQKENI. The CDR3 bases are TGTGCCAGCTCACCGGGGGTGACAGGGACCGGCACTGAAGCTTTCTTT. Its protein is CASSPGVTGTGTEAFF.

The chain carries TRBV19 and TRBJ2-3; a possible D gene is TRBD2 (5 bases). Trimming cost V 5 bases and J 0 bases, with 12 bases left between them. This CDR3 is built from 15 residues. The germline V gene has CDR1 LNHDA and CDR2 SQIVND (reference sequence). This chain's CDR3 is CASSVIAYSTDTQYF. CDR3 in DNA: TGTGCCAGTAGTGTGATAGCGTATAGCACAGATACGCAGTATTTT.

V gene TRBV11-2 combines with J gene TRBJ2-1; D is uncertain. Trimming stripped 2 bases from V and 8 bases from J, with 7 bases between. CDR1 is SGHAT and CDR2 is FQNNGV in the germline V gene. The CDR3 covers 12 residues. Here the CDR3 reads CASSLMLYEQFF. CDR3 DNA: TGTGCCAGCAGCTTAATGTTATATGAGCAGTTCTTC.

V and J are TRBV4-2 and TRBJ1-1, with TRBD1 matching over 7 bases. Per germline, CDR1 LGHNA and CDR2 YNFKEQ. The CDR3 sequence is 16 residues long. Unmatched junction bases numbered 9, after V lost 1 base and J lost 4 bases. The CDR3 DNA sequence: TGTGCCAGCAGCCAAGGCGGAAACAGGGGAGGCACTGAAGCTTTCTTT. Translated, it gives CASSQGGNRGGTEAFF.

CDR3 DNA sequence: TGTGCCAGCAGTCCCATGGCGGTCGAGACCCAGTACTTC. Translated: CASSPMAVETQYF. The J gene is TRBJ2-5, the V gene TRBV12-3 or TRBV12-4; D gene ambiguous. Trimming shortened V by 5 bases and J by 5 bases, and 12 bases separated the two germline ends. The CDR3 runs to 13 residues.

The V and J genes are TRBV5-6 and TRBJ2-7, with a possible D match to TRBD2 (5 bases). Trimming left V 3 bases short and J 4 bases short, with 8 bases between. The CDR3 length is 12 residues. CDR1 is SGHDT, CDR2 YYEEEE, per germline. In DNA form, the CDR3 reads TGTGCCAGCAGCTCCACGGGATACGAGCAGTACTTC. Residues: CASSSTGYEQYF. Looking up the rest from reference TRBV5-6 and TRBJ2-7 gives the full variable domain: DAGVTQSPTHLIKTRGQQVTLRCSPKSGHDTVSWYQQALGQGPQFIFQYYEEEERQRGNFPDRFSGHQFPNYSSELNVNALLLGDSALYLCASSSTGYEQYFGPGTRLTVT.

The chain's CDR3 is CASRLSGFTQYF. The CDR3 nucleotides are TGTGCCAGCAGATTGTCGGGGTTTACGCAGTATTTT. This chain joins TRBV6-5 and TRBJ2-3, with D tentatively TRBD2 (5 bases). Trimming shortened V by 6 bases and J by 8 bases, and 12 bases separated the two germline ends. The germline gives CDR1 MNHEY, CDR2 SVGAGI. The CDR3 consists of 12 residues.

V is TRBV7-8 and J is TRBJ2-3; 10 bases align to TRBD2. The V gene end was trimmed by 1 base and the J gene end by 1 base; junction bases not matched to a gene: 5. The germline V gene encodes CDR1 SGHVS and CDR2 FQNEAQ. The CDR3 extends over 17 amino acids. CDR3 nucleotides: TGTGCCAGCAGCTTAGTCGGTCTAGCGGGGGGCACAGATACGCAGTATTTT. Protein product: CASSLVGLAGGTDTQYF.

The chain combines TRBV7-6 with TRBJ1-3; D gene uncertain. Germline CDR1 is SGHVS and CDR2 is FNYEAQ. The V end was cut by 4 bases, the J end by 4 bases, with 8 bases between. CDR3 length: 13 amino acids. The CDR3, as DNA: TGTGCCAGCAGCTCCGGAGTGGGAAACACCATATATTTT. It specifies CASSSGVGNTIYF.